The rows below give T cell receptor beta chains drawn from one sample of a study of blood T cells in healthy people across ages. TCRdb analysed the 5' RACE reads with MiXCR anew, one entry per CDR3 protein. This table holds 1.5 million or so distinct CDR3 sequences, about 45% found once. Material: blood. Receptors were obtained from a woman younger than 35 in good health. Both conserved end residues are part of each CDR3. The D gene is left open where the match is weak. Rows give clone size only sometimes, using once, few, many, or a class for an expanded clone.

size: few; J: TRBJ2-4; V: TRBV7-8; D: NA; DNA: TGTGCCAGCAGCTTGCTGAAAGCCAAAAACATTCAGTACTTC; CDR3: CASSLLKAKNIQYF
size: few; J: TRBJ1-2; V: TRBV6-1; D: NA; DNA: TGTGCCAGCAGTAGGCAGACACTTAACTATGGCTACACCTTC; CDR3: CASSRQTLNYGYTF
size: NA; J: TRBJ1-2; V: TRBV4-3; D: TRBD1; DNA: TGCGCCAGCAGCCAAGGACAGGGTTACGGCTATGGCTACACCTTC; CDR3: CASSQGQGYGYGYTF
size: NA; J: TRBJ2-7; V: TRBV6-2/TRBV6-3; D: TRBD2; DNA: TGTGCCAGCAGTTACTCGAGGACTAGCGGGGTGTACAATGAGCAGTACTTC; CDR3: CASSYSRTSGVYNEQYF
size: NA; J: TRBJ2-3; V: TRBV30; D: NA; DNA: TGTGCCTGGAGTGTAACGACAGCTAGCACAGATACGCAGTATTTT; CDR3: CAWSVTTASTDTQYF
size: few; J: TRBJ1-5; V: TRBV28; D: TRBD1; DNA: TGTGCCAGCAGTTTAGCTAAAAGGACAGGGGGTTATCAGCCCCAGCATTTT; CDR3: CASSLAKRTGGYQPQHF
size: once; J: TRBJ1-6; V: TRBV7-2; D: NA; DNA: TGTGCCAGCAGCCGGGACACGCATAATTCACCCCTCCACTTT; CDR3: CASSRDTHNSPLHF
size: NA; J: TRBJ2-6; V: TRBV6-5; D: NA; DNA: TGTGCCAGCAGTTACTCTTTCACAGGAGGGGCCAACGTCCTGACTTTC; CDR3: CASSYSFTGGANVLTF
size: NA; J: TRBJ2-2; V: TRBV11-3; D: NA; DNA: TGTGCCAGCAGCGCCGTAATCACCGGGGAGCTGTTTTTT; CDR3: CASSAVITGELFF
size: many; J: TRBJ2-1; V: TRBV4-1; D: TRBD1; DNA: TGCGCCAGCAGCCACGGACAGGGGGCTGCTGAGCAGTTCTTC; CDR3: CASSHGQGAAEQFF
size: NA; J: TRBJ2-1; V: TRBV7-7; D: NA; DNA: TGTGCTAGCAGCGCGGGACTCCCCACTGAGCAGTTCTTC; CDR3: CASSAGLPTEQFF
size: NA; J: TRBJ2-6; V: TRBV3-1; D: NA; DNA: TGTGCCAGCAGCCCTAATCTGGTATTGACCAACGTCCTGACTTTC; CDR3: CASSPNLVLTNVLTF
size: NA; J: TRBJ2-7; V: TRBV7-9; D: NA; DNA: TGTGCCAGCGGGAGCAGGGCCTACGAGCAGTACTTC; CDR3: CASGSRAYEQYF
size: few; J: TRBJ2-3; V: TRBV4-3; D: NA; DNA: TGCGCCAGCAGCCAAGTCGGGACGGCCACTAGCACAGATACGCAGTATTTT; CDR3: CASSQVGTATSTDTQYF
size: NA; J: TRBJ2-3; V: TRBV7-2; D: TRBD1; DNA: TGTGCCAGTAAAGACAGGGGGCTCACAGATACGCAGTATTTT; CDR3: CASKDRGLTDTQYF
size: NA; J: TRBJ2-3; V: TRBV6-1; D: NA; DNA: TGTGCCAGCAGTGGAATACAGGGTCCGACAGATACGCAGTATTTT; CDR3: CASSGIQGPTDTQYF
size: NA; J: TRBJ2-7; V: TRBV5-1; D: NA; DNA: TGCGCCAGCAGCGGACGGGGCTCCTACAATGAGCAGTACTTC; CDR3: CASSGRGSYNEQYF
size: NA; J: TRBJ2-3; V: TRBV28; D: NA; DNA: TGTGCCAGCAGTTTTAGGGGTCTTATTGATACGCAGTATTTT; CDR3: CASSFRGLIDTQYF
size: NA; J: TRBJ2-7; V: TRBV30; D: TRBD2; DNA: TGTGCCTGGAGGCGGGGGTACAATGAGCAGTACTTC; CDR3: CAWRRGYNEQYF
size: NA; J: TRBJ2-7; V: TRBV7-3; D: NA; DNA: TGTGCCAGCAGCTTAAGTTGGAGTAGCGAGCAGTACTTC; CDR3: CASSLSWSSEQYF
size: NA; J: TRBJ2-7; V: TRBV11-1; D: NA; DNA: TGTGCCAGCAGCTCCCAGCTGATTCGGGACAAGACCTACGAGCAGTACTTC; CDR3: CASSSQLIRDKTYEQYF
size: NA; J: TRBJ2-7; V: TRBV5-5; D: NA; DNA: TGTGCCAGCAGCTTGGAACATAGATACGAGCAGTACTTC; CDR3: CASSLEHRYEQYF
size: NA; J: TRBJ2-5; V: TRBV7-9; D: TRBD2; DNA: TGTGCCAGCAGCTTAGTGACTAGCGGAGAAGAGACCCAGTACTTC; CDR3: CASSLVTSGEETQYF
size: once; J: TRBJ2-1; V: TRBV7-9; D: NA; DNA: TGTGCCAGCAGGCCTAGTCCGGCAGGGGATGATGAGCACTTCTTC; CDR3: CASRPSPAGDDEHFF
size: once; J: TRBJ2-5; V: TRBV20-1; D: TRBD2; DNA: TGCAGTGCCGTTCCCGGGACTAGCGGTCCTTACCCTCTGTACCAAGAGACCCAGTACTTC; CDR3: CSAVPGTSGPYPLYQETQYF
size: few; J: TRBJ2-5; V: TRBV9; D: NA; DNA: TGTGCCAGCAGCGCCGGGACGACAGTTGGTCTTTTCCAAGAGACCCAGTACTTC; CDR3: CASSAGTTVGLFQETQYF
size: few; J: TRBJ2-1; V: TRBV7-2; D: TRBD1; DNA: TGTGCCAGCAGCTTAACAGGGGTTGGGAATGAGCAGTTCTTC; CDR3: CASSLTGVGNEQFF
size: NA; J: TRBJ2-3; V: TRBV6-2/TRBV6-3; D: TRBD2; DNA: TGTGCCAGTTCGGGACTAGCGGGGAATACGCAGTATTTT; CDR3: CASSGLAGNTQYF
size: NA; J: TRBJ1-5; V: TRBV6-5; D: NA; DNA: TGTGCCAGCGGTGCAAATTTTCGTCAGCCCCAGCATTTT; CDR3: CASGANFRQPQHF
size: once; J: TRBJ2-2; V: TRBV24-1; D: NA; DNA: TGTGCCACCAGTGATTGGGTAGCGGCGAACACCGGGGAGCTGTTTTTT; CDR3: CATSDWVAANTGELFF
size: NA; J: TRBJ1-4; V: TRBV6-1; D: NA; DNA: TGTGCCAGCAGTGAAGACCCTGGGGCTAATGAAAAACTGTTTTTT; CDR3: CASSEDPGANEKLFF
size: few; J: TRBJ2-1; V: TRBV7-2; D: NA; DNA: TGTGCCAGCAGCTACTTAACAGGGTACCCTTACAATGAGCAGTTCTTC; CDR3: CASSYLTGYPYNEQFF
size: NA; J: TRBJ1-2; V: TRBV27; D: NA; DNA: TGTGCCAGCAGTTCTACCACTGCTTACTATGGCTACACCTTC; CDR3: CASSSTTAYYGYTF
size: many; J: TRBJ2-3; V: TRBV12-3/TRBV12-4; D: NA; DNA: TGTGCCAGCAGTTCCCCAGGACGGGGCACAGATACGCAGTATTTT; CDR3: CASSSPGRGTDTQYF
size: NA; J: TRBJ1-2; V: TRBV6-2/TRBV6-3; D: NA; DNA: TGTGCCAGCAGTGACTCCCAGGGGAACTATGGCTACACCTTC; CDR3: CASSDSQGNYGYTF
size: NA; J: TRBJ2-7; V: TRBV29-1; D: NA; DNA: TGCAGCGTTGAAGGCACAGGTGCCATCTACGAGCAGTACTTC; CDR3: CSVEGTGAIYEQYF
size: NA; J: TRBJ2-7; V: TRBV7-2; D: NA; DNA: TGTGCCAGCAGCTCCCCTTGGGCGGCAACCTACGAGCAGTACTTC; CDR3: CASSSPWAATYEQYF
size: NA; J: TRBJ2-1; V: TRBV27; D: TRBD2; DNA: TGTGCCAGCAGAATTTCACTAGCGGGAGTCGGTGAGCAGTTCTTC; CDR3: CASRISLAGVGEQFF
size: few; J: TRBJ2-1; V: TRBV18; D: TRBD2; DNA: TGTGCCAGCTCACCAGCAGCGGGAAAGTCCTACAATGAGCAGTTCTTC; CDR3: CASSPAAGKSYNEQFF
size: NA; J: TRBJ2-4; V: TRBV29-1; D: NA; DNA: TGCAGCGCTCTCGGGGGGCAGGGGGCAGGGAACATTCAGTACTTC; CDR3: CSALGGQGAGNIQYF
size: NA; J: TRBJ2-1; V: TRBV21-1; D: NA; DNA: TGTGCCAGCAGCAAACTAGCGGGGTACCAAGAGACCCAGTTCTTC; CDR3: CASSKLAGYQETQFF
size: once; J: TRBJ1-2; V: TRBV7-6; D: NA; DNA: TGTGCCAGCAGCGTAGTTACAGCGTACTATGGCTACACCTTC; CDR3: CASSVVTAYYGYTF
size: NA; J: TRBJ2-3; V: TRBV4-1; D: TRBD1; DNA: TGCGCCAGCAGCCAGGAGGGACAGGGGGCCTTGGATACGCGGTATTTT; CDR3: CASSQEGQGALDTRYF
size: NA; J: TRBJ2-4; V: TRBV7-2; D: NA; DNA: TGTGCCAGCAGCCACAGACAGGCCTTAGCCAAAAACATTCAGTACTTC; CDR3: CASSHRQALAKNIQYF
size: NA; J: TRBJ2-7; V: TRBV28; D: NA; DNA: TGTGCCAGCAGTTTACGCGCGGGATCAGGGACCTACGAGCAGTACTTC; CDR3: CASSLRAGSGTYEQYF
size: NA; J: TRBJ2-2; V: TRBV4-3; D: TRBD2; DNA: TGCGCCAGCAGCCAAGAACTAGCGGGGAACACCGGGGAGCCGTTTTTT; CDR3: CASSQELAGNTGEPFF
size: few; J: TRBJ2-7; V: TRBV4-3; D: NA; DNA: TGCGCCAGCAGCCAAGATTTTGGCAGCTACGAGCAGTACTTC; CDR3: CASSQDFGSYEQYF
size: NA; J: TRBJ2-2; V: TRBV20-1; D: TRBD2; DNA: TGCAGTGCTAGGACTAGCGGGAACACCGGGGAGCTGTTTTTT; CDR3: CSARTSGNTGELFF
size: few; J: TRBJ2-3; V: TRBV9; D: NA; DNA: TGTGCCAGCAGCGTAGGACTACGTGGCACAGATACGCAGTATTTT; CDR3: CASSVGLRGTDTQYF
size: NA; J: TRBJ2-4; V: TRBV7-9; D: NA; DNA: TGTGCCAGCAGCAGTAGACAGGGCAAGCGGGAGAGCCAAAGGGAGCAGTACTTC; CDR3: CASSSRQGKRESQREQYF
size: few; J: TRBJ2-7; V: TRBV20-1; D: TRBD1; DNA: TGCAGTGCTAGAGAATGGGACAGGAGCTCCTACGAGCAGTACTTC; CDR3: CSAREWDRSSYEQYF
size: few; J: TRBJ1-4; V: TRBV4-1; D: NA; DNA: TGCGCCAGCAGCCAAGGGAGTAGGGGGAGTGAAAAACTGTTTTTT; CDR3: CASSQGSRGSEKLFF
size: NA; J: TRBJ2-5; V: TRBV7-3; D: TRBD1; DNA: TGTGCCAGCAGCAGACAGGGGGCGCGGGGAGAGACCCAGTACTTC; CDR3: CASSRQGARGETQYF
size: NA; J: TRBJ1-4; V: TRBV3-1; D: NA; DNA: TGTGCCAGCACCTCAGTTTATGAAAAACTGTTTTTT; CDR3: CASTSVYEKLFF
size: few; J: TRBJ2-7; V: TRBV29-1; D: NA; DNA: TGCAGCGTTTGGGGCCGCAGGGAGTCCTACGAGCAGTACTTC; CDR3: CSVWGRRESYEQYF